The sequence of this T cell receptor (beta chain) was determined in a study of T-cell memory formation after mild COVID-19. Each CDR3 protein is one row after TCRdb ran MiXCR on the 5' RACE reads. The table shows roughly 110,000 distinct CDR3 sequences, with roughly 12% occurring only once. This clonotype appeared many times. V lost 0 bases and J 5 bases, leaving 13 bases between the germline ends. There are 15 residues in the CDR3. CDR1 and CDR2 from the germline V gene are LNHNV and YYDKDF (reference sequence). This clonotype was sampled from an adult woman who had mild COVID-19 (a few samples of this study predate the infection). Cell type and time point are not known. The source material was PBMCs or a T cell subset sorted from them (not recorded which). This chain uses TRBV15 with TRBJ1-2; no clear D gene. Here the CDR3 reads CATSRDTAEMYGYTF. DNA for the CDR3: TGTGCCACCAGCAGAGATACGGCGGAGATGTATGGCTACACCTTC.